These 23 T cell receptor beta chains originate from one sample sequenced in a study of T cell repertoires in cytomegalovirus infection. One entry per CDR3 protein results from TCRdb running MiXCR on the reads. The table records 650,000 to 850,000 distinct CDR3 sequences, just under 30% of them present only once. No antigen has been assigned to these receptors. This sample comprised cultured CD8+ T cells from PBMCs, obtained from culture after CMV antigen stimulation. The receptors were gathered from a human donor in good health (CMV status not recorded). Some clones in this sample may be carry-over from other donors' samples.

The V and J genes are TRBV6-2 or TRBV6-3 and TRBJ2-1; 8 positions match TRBD2. The V segment lost 6 bases and the J segment 10 bases; nucleotides outside the gene matches: 17. This CDR3 spans 16 amino acids. CDR1 and CDR2 from the germline V gene are MNHEY and SVGEGT. The CDR3 sequence: CASSRYRRLAREEQFF. The CDR3, as DNA: TGTGCCAGCAGCCGTTACCGGCGACTAGCGAGGGAGGAGCAGTTCTTC.

In this sample, this clonotype turned up many times. The chain is built from TRBV5-1 and TRBJ1-6; D ambiguous. This CDR3 region has 17 residues. The germline CDR1 and CDR2 sequences are SGHRS and YFSETQ. V was cut by 0 bases and J by 1 base, with 11 bases left in between. The CDR3 DNA reads as TGCGCCAGCAGCTTGGGTCCGGGGAAGTCCTATAATTCACCCCTCCACTTT. Protein: CASSLGPGKSYNSPLHF. The whole variable domain, remainder taken from reference TRBV5-1 and TRBJ1-6, is KAGVTQTPRYLIKTRGQQVTLSCSPISGHRSVSWYQQTPGQGLQFLFEYFSETQRNKGNFPGRFSGRQFSNSRSEMNVSTLELGDSALYLCASSLGPGKSYNSPLHFGNGTRLTVT.

The V and J genes are TRBV12-3 or TRBV12-4 and TRBJ2-5, with a weak D call TRBD1 (5 bases). V dropped 10 bases and J dropped 5 bases, with 14 bases sitting between them. CDR3 length equals 12 residues. The DNA for the CDR3 is TGTGCCACCTCTCAGGGAATGGAGACCCAGTACTTC. Protein product: CATSQGMETQYF.

V gene TRBV11-2 combines with J gene TRBJ1-5, with 9 nucleotides matching TRBD1. CDR1 SGHAT and CDR2 FQNNGV come from the germline V gene. V lost 4 bases, J lost 5 bases, and 6 bases stayed unmatched. This CDR3 region has 15 residues. CDR3 DNA sequence: TGTGCCAGCAGCTATTCGACAGGGGGATATCAGCCCCAGCATTTT. It translates to CASSYSTGGYQPQHF.

CDR3 sequence: CASSRRPPPTSAINEQYF. Written as DNA, the CDR3 is TGTGCCAGCAGCCGTAGGCCCCCTCCTACCTCCGCCATCAACGAGCAGTACTTC. This chain connects TRBV7-2 to TRBJ2-7; D remains unclear. V was clipped by 5 bases and J by 5 bases, with 28 bases between them. Per germline, CDR1 SGHTA and CDR2 FQGNSA. The CDR3 is 18 residues long.

A few counts support this clonotype. This chain uses TRBV7-6 with TRBJ2-3; D uncertain. V was shortened by 5 bases and J by 6 bases, with 18 bases between the two germline ends. Germline V lookup: CDR1 SGHVS, CDR2 FNYEAQ. The CDR3 runs 15 residues. The DNA for the CDR3 is TGTGCCAGCAGCCGACCCGAAGGGCTCTGGGATACGCAGTATTTT. This translates into CASSRPEGLWDTQYF.

The chain links TRBV14 to TRBJ1-6; unclear D gene. Looked up from germline, CDR1 is SGHDN and CDR2 is FVKESK. This CDR3 has 13 residues. Trimming pared 4 bases from V and 7 bases from J, leaving 8 bases between. The CDR3 spells CASSPPLNSPLHF. For the CDR3, the DNA is TGTGCCAGCAGCCCCCCTCTGAATTCACCCCTCCACTTT.

This clonotype was seen ten or more times. V is TRBV7-9 and J is TRBJ1-2; TRBD1 is a possible D gene (5 bases). V lost 3 bases, J lost 1 base, and 12 bases lay in between. The CDR3 spans 15 residues. CDR1 and CDR2 from the germline V gene are SEHNR and FQNEAQ (reference sequence). CDR3 bases: TGTGCCAGCAGCTTTCGGCAGGGTAGTAACTATGGCTACACCTTC. Translated, it gives CASSFRQGSNYGYTF. Supplemented by reference TRBV7-9 and TRBJ1-2, the full variable domain reads DTGVSQNPRHKITKRGQNVTFRCDPISEHNRLYWYRQTLGQGPEFLTYFQNEAQLEKSRLLSDRFSAERPKGSFSTLEIQRTEQGDSAMYLCASSFRQGSNYGYTFGSGTRLTVV.

This clonotype was counted ten times or more. V is TRBV19 and J is TRBJ2-7; 11 nucleotides agree with TRBD1. There are 14 residues in the CDR3. CDR1 and CDR2 (germline): LNHDA, SQIVND (reference sequence). Trimming at V came to 9 bases and at J to 2 bases, leaving 6 bases not matched to a gene. The CDR3 region has the DNA TGTGCCAGCAGCCCGGGACAGGGGGCCTACGAGCAGTACGTC. Its protein is CASSPGQGAYEQYV.

In this sample, this clonotype turned up a few times. This sequence joins TRBV11-2 and TRBJ2-3; D might be TRBD1 (6 bases). The V gene lost 3 bases and the J gene lost 3 bases, with 19 bases spanning the gap. This CDR3 comprises 17 residues. Germline CDR1 is SGHAT and CDR2 is FQNNGV. Written as DNA, the CDR3 is TGTGCCAGCAGCTTCCTTCGTGCAGGGGAGAAGACAGATACGCAGTATTTT. Its translation: CASSFLRAGEKTDTQYF.

This clonotype was detected a few times. The genes are TRBV15 and TRBJ1-1; D is undetermined. Trimming took 3 bases from V and 1 from J, leaving 9 bases between them. This CDR3 spans 14 amino acids. Germline V gene data show CDR1 as LNHNV and CDR2 as YYDKDF (reference sequence). The CDR3 is CATSRLGENTEAFF. For the CDR3, the DNA is TGTGCCACCAGCAGGCTGGGCGAGAACACTGAAGCTTTCTTT.

The CDR3 loop is CASSPGTGPTYEQYF. CDR3 DNA: TGTGCCAGCAGCCCCGGGACAGGGCCTACCTACGAGCAGTACTTC. The rearrangement links TRBV7-6 to TRBJ2-7; the match to TRBD1 covers 9 bases. Germline assignment: CDR1 SGHVS and CDR2 FNYEAQ. Unmatched junction bases numbered 7, after V lost 5 bases and J lost 2 bases. The length of the CDR3 is 15 residues.

This clonotype came up once. The J gene is TRBJ1-1, the V gene TRBV7-9, with D perhaps matching TRBD1 (5 bases). This CDR3 has 12 residues. Trimming cost V 5 bases and J 12 bases, with 16 bases left between them. CDR1 and CDR2 from the germline V gene are SEHNR and FQNEAQ (reference sequence). CDR3 sequence (DNA): TGTGCCAGCAGCCTAGGTGGACAAGGTCCTTTCTTT. This translates into CASSLGGQGPFF.

The V call is TRBV4-2, the J call TRBJ2-7; no clear D gene. CDR1 and CDR2 from the germline V gene are LGHNA and YNFKEQ. This CDR3 region has 16 residues. V lost 0 bases, J lost 2 bases, and 14 bases lay in between. This CDR3 is CASSQDGTAQAYEQYV. The DNA of the CDR3 is TGTGCCAGCAGCCAAGATGGTACGGCCCAAGCCTACGAGCAGTACGTC.

V is TRBV7-4 and J is TRBJ1-6; D uncertain. CDR1 SGHVT and CDR2 SQSDAQ come from the germline V gene. The ends were cut back, 0 bases at V and 2 bases at J, with 5 bases in the middle. The CDR3 spans 15 residues. The CDR3 loop is CASSLAEAYNSPLHF. DNA of the CDR3: TGTGCCAGCAGCTTAGCAGAGGCCTATAATTCACCCCTCCACTTT.

The V call is TRBV12-3 or TRBV12-4, the J call TRBJ2-2, with D possibly matching TRBD1 (6 bases). The CDR3 is made up of 15 amino acids. The V end lost 6 bases, the J end lost 5 bases, and 16 bases lay between the germline ends. The CDR3 bases are TGTGCCAGCAGCCCTAGGGTGGGGGCAACCGGGGAGCTGTTTTTT. It yields the protein CASSPRVGATGELFF.

This clonotype was detected only a few times. The rearrangement joins TRBV7-9 to TRBJ1-4, with D perhaps TRBD1 (6 bases). This CDR3 has 18 amino acids. Per germline, CDR1 SEHNR and CDR2 FQNEAQ (reference sequence). Trimming pared 5 bases from V and 7 bases from J, leaving 26 bases between. The CDR3 DNA reads as TGTGCCAGCAGCGTTAGTGGGGGAGATTGGACAGAAGGTGAAAAACTGTTTTTT. It codes for CASSVSGGDWTEGEKLFF. The full variable domain, with the rest looked up from reference TRBV7-9 and TRBJ1-4, is DTGVSQNPRHKITKRGQNVTFRCDPISEHNRLYWYRQTLGQGPEFLTYFQNEAQLEKSRLLSDRFSAERPKGSFSTLEIQRTEQGDSAMYLCASSVSGGDWTEGEKLFFGSGTQLSVL.

The CDR3 DNA is TGTGCCAGCAGCTTAGAACCGACTAGCGGGGCGGCTGAGCTGTTTTTT. Its translation: CASSLEPTSGAAELFF. The V and J genes are TRBV7-9 and TRBJ2-2; TRBD2 matches 11 bases. The ends lost 1 base at V and 11 bases at J; junction bases unmatched: 9. Germline V gene lookup returns CDR1 SEHNR and CDR2 FQNEAQ (reference sequence). This CDR3 has 16 residues.

This clonotype was counted many times. The chain links TRBV27 to TRBJ1-1; TRBD1 agrees at 7 bases. The germline CDR1 and CDR2 sequences are MNHEY and SMNVEV (reference sequence). The CDR3 has 15 amino acids. V trimming: 6 bases; J trimming: 5 bases; junction bases outside the gene matches: 12. The CDR3 sequence is CASSVVPDRATEAFF. As DNA, the CDR3 is TGTGCCAGCAGCGTCGTCCCCGACAGGGCAACTGAAGCTTTCTTT.

The sample holds many counts of this clonotype. The V call is TRBV7-8, the J call TRBJ1-6; D ambiguous. The CDR3 runs to 17 residues. The germline V gene encodes CDR1 SGHVS and CDR2 FQNEAQ. Trimming took 3 bases from V and 9 from J, leaving 21 bases between them. The chain's CDR3 is CASSFVVQQNPFSPLHF. The CDR3 region has the DNA TGTGCCAGCAGCTTCGTCGTACAGCAAAATCCTTTTTCACCCCTCCACTTT.

J is TRBJ1-2 and V is TRBV13; weak D call: TRBD1 (5 bases). Trimming took 5 bases from V and 1 from J, leaving 17 bases between them. The CDR3 is made up of 16 amino acids. From germline, CDR1 is PRHDT and CDR2 FYEKMQ (reference sequence). The CDR3 protein is CASSLGRGGGNYGYTF. DNA for the CDR3: TGTGCCAGCAGCCTGGGAAGGGGTGGGGGTAACTATGGCTACACCTTC.

This clonotype was found many times. The chain has TRBV7-6 and TRBJ2-1; D gene ambiguous. CDR1 is SGHVS, CDR2 FNYEAQ, per germline. V gave up 4 bases and J gave up 0 bases, with 10 bases separating them. The CDR3 is 15 residues long. This CDR3 reads CASSSLQLSYNEQFF. Written as DNA, the CDR3 is TGTGCCAGCAGCTCTCTCCAACTCTCCTACAATGAGCAGTTCTTC.

The chain recombines TRBV19 with TRBJ2-1; 8 bases are a match to TRBD1. V was pared by 5 bases and J by 0 bases, with 6 bases of the junction left unmatched. The CDR3 consists of 16 residues. Looked up from germline, CDR1 is LNHDA and CDR2 is SQIVND (reference sequence). This CDR3 reads CASSFDRGLSYNEQFF. For the CDR3, the DNA is TGTGCCAGTAGTTTCGACAGGGGACTCTCCTACAATGAGCAGTTCTTC.